These T cell receptor beta chains were read from a single sample in a study of cytomegalovirus exposure and HLA in healthy donors. The assay was immunoSEQ multiplex PCR, and TCRdb's table has in-frame clones only and misses some. The sample consists of fewer than 120,000 clones, more than 65% of them appearing once. Sequences were obtained from PBMCs. These receptor sequences come from a man younger than 45 in good health and CMV-seropositive. The CDR3 runs from the conserved cysteine through the conserved F or W. D genes are given only for firm matches. Clone size appears in some rows only: once, few, many, or a class for an expanded clone.

cdr3_aa	cdr3_nt	d_call	j_call	clone_size	v_call
CARKLAGDLNSPLHF	TGTGCCCGGAAACTCGCAGGCGATCTTAATTCACCCCTCCACTTT	NA	TRBJ1-6	once	TRBV30
CASGQGTIAREAFF	TGCGCCAGCGGGCAGGGGACGATTGCGCGAGAAGCTTTCTTT	NA	TRBJ1-1	NA	TRBV10-2
CASSSTPAIFMNTEAFF	TGCGCCAGCAGCTCCACTCCCGCAATTTTTATGAACACTGAAGCTTTCTTT	NA	TRBJ1-1	NA	TRBV5-1
CASSPGTSGVYNEQFF	TGTGCCAGCAGCCCCGGGACTAGCGGGGTTTACAATGAGCAGTTCTTC	TRBD2	TRBJ2-1	once	TRBV9
CASSLQGYEQYF	TGTGCCAGCAGTTTACAGGGGTACGAGCAGTACTTC	NA	TRBJ2-7	NA	TRBV27
CASSFEPYVETQYF	TGTGCCAGCAGCTTTGAGCCCTATGTGGAGACCCAGTACTTC	NA	TRBJ2-5	NA	TRBV5-4
CASSDRTGDNTDTQYF	TGCGCCAGCAGTGACCGGACAGGTGATAACACAGATACGCAGTATTTT	TRBD1	TRBJ2-3	NA	TRBV10-1
CASRPPGTGGLNTGELFF	TGTGCCAGCAGACCGCCCGGGACAGGGGGCCTGAACACCGGGGAGCTGTTTTTT	TRBD1	TRBJ2-2	NA	TRBV7-6
CASSIGGPQHF	TGTGCCAGTAGTATAGGAGGGCCCCAGCATTTT	NA	TRBJ1-5	NA	TRBV19
CASRLLWRGTNEQFF	TGCGCCAGCAGACTCCTATGGCGGGGAACAAATGAGCAGTTCTTC	NA	TRBJ2-1	NA	TRBV4-1
CASSYTGLVDEQFF	TGTGCCAGCAGCTACACAGGGTTGGTAGATGAGCAGTTCTTC	NA	TRBJ2-1	NA	TRBV13
CASSLPSGDTQYF	TGTGCCAGCAGCTTGCCTAGCGGAGATACGCAGTATTTT	TRBD2	TRBJ2-3	NA	TRBV5-5
CASRTGQNLQFF	TGTGCCAGCAGGACGGGACAGAACCTTCAGTTCTTC	TRBD1	TRBJ2-1	NA	TRBV2
CASSLVTAGTYEQYF	TGTGCCAGCAGCTTGGTTACCGCAGGGACCTACGAGCAGTACTTC	NA	TRBJ2-7	NA	TRBV5-5
CAIRTSGGVDTQYF	TGTGCCATCAGAACTAGCGGGGGCGTTGATACGCAGTATTTT	TRBD2	TRBJ2-3	NA	TRBV10-3
CASSGWIGTDSNEKLFF	TGTGCCAGCAGTGGTTGGATCGGGACAGACTCTAATGAAAAACTGTTTTTT	TRBD1	TRBJ1-4	NA	TRBV25-1
CSVPTSGGADGNEQFF	TGCAGCGTTCCAACTAGCGGGGGGGCCGATGGGAATGAGCAGTTCTTC	TRBD2	TRBJ2-1	NA	TRBV29-1
CASSEGQDLSGANVLTF	TGTGCCAGCTCAGAGGGACAGGACCTCTCTGGGGCCAACGTCCTGACTTTC	TRBD1	TRBJ2-6	NA	TRBV18
CASSRGGLAGDLYEQYF	TGTGCCAGTAGTAGGGGCGGACTAGCGGGGGACCTCTACGAGCAGTACTTC	TRBD2	TRBJ2-7	NA	TRBV19
CASSFRLAGDPGYNEQFF	TGTGCCAGCAGTTTTCGGCTAGCGGGGGACCCGGGATACAATGAGCAGTTCTTC	TRBD2	TRBJ2-1	NA	TRBV27
CASILATDTSNSPLHF	TGTGCCAGCATCCTCGCGACAGATACGAGTAATTCACCCCTCCACTTT	NA	TRBJ1-6	NA	TRBV2
CASSQGLTNTEAFF	TGCGCCAGCAGCCAGGGACTAACGAACACTGAAGCTTTCTTT	NA	TRBJ1-1	NA	TRBV4-1
CASSLAPQTRGGTEAFF	TGTGCCAGCAGCTTAGCGCCCCAAACAAGGGGGGGCACTGAAGCTTTCTTT	NA	TRBJ1-1	NA	TRBV7-8